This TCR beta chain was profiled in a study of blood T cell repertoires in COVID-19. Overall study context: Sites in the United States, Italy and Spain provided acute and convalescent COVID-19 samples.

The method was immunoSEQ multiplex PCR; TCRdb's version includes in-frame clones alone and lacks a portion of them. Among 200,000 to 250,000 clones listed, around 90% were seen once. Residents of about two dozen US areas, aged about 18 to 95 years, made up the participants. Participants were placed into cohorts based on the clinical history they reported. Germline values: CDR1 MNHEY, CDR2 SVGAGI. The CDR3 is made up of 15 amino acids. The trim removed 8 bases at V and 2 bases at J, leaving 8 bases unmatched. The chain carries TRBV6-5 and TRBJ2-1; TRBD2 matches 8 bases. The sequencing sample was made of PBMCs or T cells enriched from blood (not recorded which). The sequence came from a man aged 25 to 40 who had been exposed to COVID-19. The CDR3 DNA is TGTGCCAGCCTGAGCGGGGGCCGACCCTACAATGAGCAGTTCTTC. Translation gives CASLSGGRPYNEQFF.